These T cell receptor beta chains were read from a single sample in a study of blood T cell repertoires in COVID-19. Using immunoSEQ multiplex PCR, the repertoire was profiled, and TCRdb retains in-frame clones only, with some absent. The repertoire includes 200,000 or so clones, roughly nine tenths of them detected once, and under 3% sits in the top ten. The sequencing input was PBMCs or T cells enriched from blood (not recorded which). These receptors all come from a woman in her 30s who had recovered from COVID-19. The CDR3 runs from the conserved cysteine through the conserved F or W. Fields, in order: J gene, V gene, clone size, D gene, CDR3 DNA, CDR3 protein. D genes are given only for firm matches. Some rows mark clone size as missing; the rest say once, few, many or name a class of expanded clone.

TRBJ2-1 TRBV9 - TRBD2 TGTGCCAGCAGCGTAGGAGGCGGGGGGGCTGGGAATGAGCAGTTCTTC CASSVGGGGAGNEQFF
TRBJ1-2 TRBV19 few TRBD1 TGTGCCAGTAGTTTACAACAGGGGATTAAGGATGGCTACACCTTC CASSLQQGIKDGYTF
TRBJ1-5 TRBV6-6 many - TGTGCCAGCAGTTACAGCGATCAGCCCCAGCATTTT CASSYSDQPQHF
TRBJ2-7 TRBV5-4 - - TGTGCCAGCAGCAACAGGGGTTCGGGGGACTCCGAGCAGTACTTC CASSNRGSGDSEQYF
TRBJ1-5 TRBV13 - - TGTGCCAGCAGCTTGGGCGGGGTGAATCAGCCCCAGCATTTT CASSLGGVNQPQHF
TRBJ2-1 TRBV7-3 - TRBD2 TGTGCCAGCAGCTTAGCTTCTAGCGGACCTTACAATGAGCAGTTCTTC CASSLASSGPYNEQFF
TRBJ1-5 TRBV27 - - TGTGCCAGCAGTCACAGTGGCAATCAGCCCCAGCATTTT CASSHSGNQPQHF
TRBJ1-2 TRBV29-1 - - TGCAGCGTTGAATGGAGTCGCGGCTACACCTTC CSVEWSRGYTF
TRBJ1-2 TRBV9 many - TGTGCCAGCAGCGTAACAGGGAATACGGGCTACACCTTC CASSVTGNTGYTF
TRBJ2-5 TRBV29-1 - TRBD2 TGCAGCGTGAGGACTAGCGGGGGGTGGACCCAGTACTTC CSVRTSGGWTQYF
TRBJ2-3 TRBV5-6 - TRBD2 TGTGCCAGCAGCTTGCTAGCGGGGGCTCGCGCAGATACGCAGTATTTT CASSLLAGARADTQYF
TRBJ1-1 TRBV4-1 - - TGCGCCAGCAGCCACCTAGGGGGGAGGGGTTTCTTT CASSHLGGRGFF
TRBJ1-5 TRBV5-6 once TRBD1 TGTGCCAGCAGCTTTGGGACAGGGGTCGGCAATCAGCCCCAGCATTTT CASSFGTGVGNQPQHF
TRBJ1-2 TRBV7-8 - - TGTGCCAGCAGCGCCATAGCAGGGGTGAACTATGGCTACACCTTC CASSAIAGVNYGYTF
TRBJ1-5 TRBV19 - TRBD1 TGTGCCAGTAGTTCATGGACAGGGGGCAATCAGCCCCAGCATTTT CASSSWTGGNQPQHF
TRBJ2-3 TRBV7-2 once - TGTGCCAGCAGCTTGGGGGGGCAAAGCACAGATACGCAGTATTTT CASSLGGQSTDTQYF
TRBJ1-2 TRBV27 few - TGTGCCAGCAGTCCCGCTGGGGGGGACTATGGCTACACCTTC CASSPAGGDYGYTF
TRBJ2-7 TRBV7-9 - TRBD1 TGTGCCAGCAGCTTAGACGGACAGGCCTACGAGCAGTACTTC CASSLDGQAYEQYF
TRBJ1-1 TRBV5-1 - - TGCGCCAGCAGCTTGTCAACAGGGAACACTGAAGCTTTCTTT CASSLSTGNTEAFF
TRBJ2-4 TRBV1 - - TGCACCAGCGGGTGGGGACAGCGGGTAAACATTCAGTACTTC CTSGWGQRVNIQYF
TRBJ1-1 TRBV27 - - TGTGCCAGCAGTTTACGATCCGCCACCGGGACAAAAGCTTTCTTT CASSLRSATGTKAFF
TRBJ1-2 TRBV19 - - TGTGCCAGTAGTCCCCGGTTCTCTGGCTACACCTTC CASSPRFSGYTF
TRBJ1-2 TRBV19 - TRBD1 TGTGCCAGTAAGGGACAGGGGGCTTTTGTGAATGGCTACACCTTC CASKGQGAFVNGYTF